The source of this T cell receptor (beta chain) is a study of T cells after yellow fever vaccination. Findings of the study overall: Among all clonotypes, a small share was observed in both CD4 and CD8 compartments.

TCRdb called the 5' RACE reads again in MiXCR, with one record for every CDR3 protein. The sample has approximately 330,000 distinct CDR3 sequences; about 12% are singletons. Germline V gene sequence: CDR1 MNHEY, CDR2 SVGAGI. This CDR3 is built from 15 residues. V gave up 4 bases and J gave up 6 bases, with 18 bases separating them. This clonotype was observed a handful of times. The target antigen is unknown. The sample in question was CD4+ T cells sorted from PBMCs, obtained 15 days after the yellow fever booster vaccination. The TCR sequence derives from a man aged 18 to 29 who received the YFV17D yellow fever vaccine. V usage is TRBV6-5 and J usage is TRBJ1-1; possible D gene TRBD1, 6 bases. CDR3 region: CASSSAGGGAPEAFF. The CDR3 region has the DNA TGTGCCAGCAGTTCGGCTGGGGGGGGCGCCCCTGAAGCTTTCTTT.